The entry below gives a single T cell receptor (beta chain) sequence along with its context. What it recognizes is unknown. The read falls 3 residues short of the CDR3 end, and the missing part is taken from the germline J gene. The V and J ends lost 8 bases and 6 bases, in that order; junction bases with no gene match: 8. Germline-derived CDR1 and CDR2 are ENHRY and SYGVKD. This CDR3 spans 13 amino acids. These data originate in a study of T cells in women clearing cervical HPV infection. General study points: TRBV6-7 abundance was lower in cases than controls (0.11% versus 0.16%).

Here immunoSEQ multiplex PCR was the method, and the copy in TCRdb shows in-frame clones only, minus some. Its listing shows more than 15,000 clones. Sequences were obtained from blood buffy coat. This TCR was recovered from a woman between 18 and 75 years old with a cervical HPV16 infection that either progressed to CIN3+ or cleared (not recorded which). The chain has TRBV10-3 and TRBJ1-1; 8 positions match TRBD1. CDR3 DNA, as far as it was read: TGTGCCATCGGACGGTCAGGGGGCCCTGAA. As protein: CAIGRSGGPE. In full, the CDR3 reads CAIGRSGGPEAFF.